The rows below give T cell receptor beta chains drawn from one sample of a study of identical twins. TCRdb reprocessed the 5' RACE reads with MiXCR, giving one entry per CDR3 protein. The sample gives around 960,000 distinct CDR3 sequences, 9% to 15% of which show up once; about 1.5% is in the top ten. These records were also assigned to another study, of yellow fever vaccine responses in identical twins.

The sequencing input was PBMCs. These receptors were collected from a woman younger than 30 in good health. The CDR3 runs from the conserved cysteine through the conserved F or W. D genes are given only for firm matches. Clone sizes are given selectively: once, few, many, or a class where the clone is expanded.

TRBJ2-6 | TRBV5-8 | . | few | CASSPRTGANVLTF | TGTGCCAGCAGCCCCCGGACTGGGGCCAACGTCCTGACTTTC
TRBJ2-3 | TRBV15 | . | few | CATSRVGDTDTQYF | TGTGCCACCAGCAGAGTCGGGGACACAGATACGCAGTATTTT
TRBJ1-1 | TRBV5-1 | TRBD1 | . | CASSSRTGGSTEAFF | TGCGCCAGCAGCTCCCGGACAGGGGGAAGCACTGAAGCTTTCTTT
TRBJ2-5 | TRBV4-1 | . | few | CASSQDPGEGETQYF | TGCGCCAGCAGCCAAGATCCGGGGGAAGGGGAGACCCAGTACTTC
TRBJ2-5 | TRBV11-2 | TRBD2 | few | CASSPRAIRTSGGETQYF | TGTGCCAGCAGCCCTCGCGCAATTCGGACTAGCGGTGGGGAGACCCAGTACTTC
TRBJ1-4 | TRBV15 | . | . | CATSRAPVGTNEKLFF | TGTGCCACCAGCAGAGCTCCGGTAGGGACAAATGAAAAACTGTTTTTT
TRBJ1-2 | TRBV16 | TRBD1 | many | CASTRGGQSLVSVGYTF | TGTGCCAGCACCCGAGGGGGACAGTCACTTGTATCGGTTGGCTACACCTTC
TRBJ1-5 | TRBV5-1 | TRBD1 | . | CASSTGQDNQPQHF | TGCGCCAGCAGCACGGGACAGGATAATCAGCCCCAGCATTTT
TRBJ2-1 | TRBV29-1 | TRBD2 | . | CSATPTSVKVANEQFF | TGCAGCGCCACCCCGACTAGCGTAAAAGTGGCCAATGAGCAGTTCTTC
TRBJ2-3 | TRBV12-3/TRBV12-4 | TRBD1 | few | CASSGTTGADTQYF | TGTGCCAGCAGCGGCACGACAGGGGCAGATACGCAGTATTTT
TRBJ2-1 | TRBV5-1 | TRBD1 | many | CASSLGGGLYNEQFF | TGCGCCAGCAGCTTGGGAGGGGGCCTTTACAATGAGCAGTTCTTC
TRBJ2-7 | TRBV2 | TRBD1 | . | CATTPGTGYDEQYF | TGTGCCACCACCCCCGGGACAGGGTATGACGAGCAGTACTTC
TRBJ2-1 | TRBV6-4 | . | few | CASRPPRAPGSDFDNEQFF | TGTGCCAGCAGACCACCCCGGGCTCCAGGTTCTGATTTTGACAATGAGCAGTTCTTC
TRBJ2-5 | TRBV6-1 | TRBD2 | . | CASRLAAYGYQETQYF | TGTGCCAGCAGACTAGCGGCCTATGGGTACCAAGAGACCCAGTACTTC
TRBJ2-3 | TRBV12-3/TRBV12-4 | . | many | CASSLGSSTGADTQYF | TGTGCCAGCAGTTTAGGGTCCAGCACTGGCGCAGATACGCAGTATTTT
TRBJ1-2 | TRBV5-1 | . | few | CASSLSVGSYGYTF | TGCGCCAGCAGCTTGTCCGTCGGGTCCTATGGCTACACCTTC
TRBJ1-2 | TRBV16 | . | . | CASSQRVRDYGYTF | TGTGCCAGCAGCCAACGGGTCCGAGACTATGGCTACACCTTC
TRBJ2-1 | TRBV5-1 | . | few | CASSLVSGGLNEQFF | TGCGCCAGCAGCTTGGTTTCAGGGGGGCTCAATGAGCAGTTCTTC
TRBJ1-1 | TRBV15 | . | few | CATSRDVFVNTEAFF | TGTGCCACCAGCAGAGATGTGTTTGTGAACACTGAAGCTTTCTTT
TRBJ1-2 | TRBV20-1 | TRBD1 | . | CSARGGTGTSYTF | TGCAGTGCTAGAGGAGGGACAGGAACGAGCTACACCTTC
TRBJ2-7 | TRBV20-1 | TRBD2 | few | CSALGLAAYEQYF | TGCAGTGCCCTGGGACTAGCGGCCTACGAGCAGTACTTC
TRBJ2-5 | TRBV25-1 | . | . | CASSAPAPVWETQYF | TGTGCCAGCAGTGCCCCGGCCCCAGTCTGGGAGACCCAGTACTTC
TRBJ2-7 | TRBV28 | . | few | CASSLAPGYGGEQYF | TGTGCCAGCAGTTTGGCTCCAGGGTATGGGGGCGAGCAGTACTTC
TRBJ2-1 | TRBV18 | . | . | CASSPNQGGSGNEQFF | TGTGCCAGCTCACCGAATCAGGGGGGCTCCGGCAATGAGCAGTTCTTC
TRBJ2-1 | TRBV15 | TRBD1 | . | CATSRDQGARFF | TGTGCCACCAGCAGGGACCAGGGGGCCCGGTTCTTC